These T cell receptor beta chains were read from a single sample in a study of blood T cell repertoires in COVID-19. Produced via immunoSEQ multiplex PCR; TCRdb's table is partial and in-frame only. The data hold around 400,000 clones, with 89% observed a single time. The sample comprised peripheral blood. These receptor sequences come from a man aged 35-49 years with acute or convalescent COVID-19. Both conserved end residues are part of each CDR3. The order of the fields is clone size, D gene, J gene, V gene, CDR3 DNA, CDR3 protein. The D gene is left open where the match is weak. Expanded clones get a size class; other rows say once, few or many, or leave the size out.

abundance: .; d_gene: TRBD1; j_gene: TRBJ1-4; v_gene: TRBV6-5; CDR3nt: TGTGCCAGCAGCGCACAGGGGACAACTAATGAAAAACTGTTTTTT; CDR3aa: CASSAQGTTNEKLFF
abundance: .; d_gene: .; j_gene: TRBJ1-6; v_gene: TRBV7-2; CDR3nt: TGTGCCAGCAGCACTCACTGGGCAGTTACCATGGGTTCACCCCTCCACTTT; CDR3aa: CASSTHWAVTMGSPLHF
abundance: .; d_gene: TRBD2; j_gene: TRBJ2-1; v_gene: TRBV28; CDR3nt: TGTGCCAGCAGTTTACAGGGACTAATCTCCCACAATGAGCAGTTCTTC; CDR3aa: CASSLQGLISHNEQFF
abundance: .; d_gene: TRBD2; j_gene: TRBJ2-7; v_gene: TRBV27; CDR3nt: TGTGCCAGCAGTCTACGGACTAGCGGGAGCTACTCGAGCTACGAGCAGTACTTC; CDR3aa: CASSLRTSGSYSSYEQYF
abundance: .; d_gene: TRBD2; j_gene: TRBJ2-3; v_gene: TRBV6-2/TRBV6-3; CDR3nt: TGTGCCAGCAGTCATACTAGCGGGGGCGTTGCAGATACGCAGTATTTT; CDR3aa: CASSHTSGGVADTQYF
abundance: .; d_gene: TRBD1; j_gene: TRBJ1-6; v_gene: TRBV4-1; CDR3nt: TGCGCCAGCAGCCAAACAGGGGGAGCCTATAATTCACCCCTCCACTTT; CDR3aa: CASSQTGGAYNSPLHF
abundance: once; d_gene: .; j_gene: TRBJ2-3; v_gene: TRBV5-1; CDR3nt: TGCGCCAGCAGCAAAGGGGTTACTAGCACAGATACGCAGTATTTT; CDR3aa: CASSKGVTSTDTQYF
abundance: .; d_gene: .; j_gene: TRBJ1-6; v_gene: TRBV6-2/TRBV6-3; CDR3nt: TGTGCCAGCAGTCAGAGGACTCTCCGGGCCCCCCAACCCCTCCACTTT; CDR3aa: CASSQRTLRAPQPLHF
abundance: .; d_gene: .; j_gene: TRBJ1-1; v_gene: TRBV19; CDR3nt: TGTGCCAGTAGTTTTCAGGGAGGAGGGACTGAAGCTTTCTTT; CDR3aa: CASSFQGGGTEAFF
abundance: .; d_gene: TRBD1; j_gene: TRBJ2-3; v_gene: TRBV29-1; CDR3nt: TGCAGCGGGGTCCGGGACAGGGGGCAAGGGGATACGCAGTATTTT; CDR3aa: CSGVRDRGQGDTQYF
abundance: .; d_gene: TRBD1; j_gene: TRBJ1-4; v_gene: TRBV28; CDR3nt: TGTGCCAGCAGTTTTCACTTGGGACAGGGGGAGGAAAAACTGTTTTTT; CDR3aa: CASSFHLGQGEEKLFF
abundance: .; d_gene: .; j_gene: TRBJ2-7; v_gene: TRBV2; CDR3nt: TGTGCCAGCAGCCTTGCGGGGTCCTTC; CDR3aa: CASSLAGSF
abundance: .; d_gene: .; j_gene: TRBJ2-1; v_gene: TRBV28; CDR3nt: TGTGCCAGCAGCCACCTACCGGGAAACAATGAGCAGTTCTTC; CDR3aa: CASSHLPGNNEQFF
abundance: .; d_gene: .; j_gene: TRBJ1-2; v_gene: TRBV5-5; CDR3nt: TGTGCCAGCAGCTTGGATCTTCCAGGGGACGTTGGCTACACCTTC; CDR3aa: CASSLDLPGDVGYTF
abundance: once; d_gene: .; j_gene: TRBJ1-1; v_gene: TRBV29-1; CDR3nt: TGCAGCGTTGCCGGTCACTTCTTCATGAACACTGAAGCTTTCTTT; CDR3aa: CSVAGHFFMNTEAFF
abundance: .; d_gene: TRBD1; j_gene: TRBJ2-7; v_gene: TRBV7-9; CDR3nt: TGTGCCAGCAGCTTAAGTCGGTTTCTGACAGGGGATAGCTACGAGCAGTACTTC; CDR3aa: CASSLSRFLTGDSYEQYF
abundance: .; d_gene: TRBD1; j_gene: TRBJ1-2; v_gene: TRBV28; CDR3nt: TGTGCCAGCATTGAAACAGGGGAATATGGCTACACCTTC; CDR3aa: CASIETGEYGYTF
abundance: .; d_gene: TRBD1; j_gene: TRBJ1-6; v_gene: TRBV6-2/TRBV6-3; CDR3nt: TGTGCCAGCAGCTATGACAGGGGGCAAGGCTCCTATAATTCACCCCTCCACTTT; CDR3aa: CASSYDRGQGSYNSPLHF
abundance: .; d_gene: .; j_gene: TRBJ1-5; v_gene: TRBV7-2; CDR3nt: TGTGCCAGCAGCTTAGCGGGGGCAGGGAATCAGCCCCAGCATTTT; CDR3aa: CASSLAGAGNQPQHF
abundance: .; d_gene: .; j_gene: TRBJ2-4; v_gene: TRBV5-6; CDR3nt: TGTGCCAGCAGCTTGACGCCCGATTCCAGGGACATTCAGTACTTC; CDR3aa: CASSLTPDSRDIQYF
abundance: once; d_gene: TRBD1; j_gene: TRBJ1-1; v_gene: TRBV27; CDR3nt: TGTGCCAGCAGTTTATATCAGGGGGCGGGAACTGAAGCTTTCTTT; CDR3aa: CASSLYQGAGTEAFF
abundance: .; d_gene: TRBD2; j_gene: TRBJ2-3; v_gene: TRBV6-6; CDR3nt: TGTGCCAGCAGTCGATCAGGACTAGCGCCTAACACAGATACGCAGTATTTT; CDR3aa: CASSRSGLAPNTDTQYF
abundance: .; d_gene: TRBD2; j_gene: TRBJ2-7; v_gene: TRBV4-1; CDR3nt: TGCGCCAGCAGCGTACTAGCGGCGGACGAGCAGTACTTC; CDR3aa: CASSVLAADEQYF
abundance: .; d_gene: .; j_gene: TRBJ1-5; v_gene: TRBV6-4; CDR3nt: TGTGCCAGGACGGGGGGAAGGCAGCCCCAGCATTTT; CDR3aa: CARTGGRQPQHF
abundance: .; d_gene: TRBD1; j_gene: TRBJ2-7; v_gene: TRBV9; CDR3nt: TGTGCCAGCAGCTACGAACCCCAGACAGGGCCCTCCTACGAGCAGTACTTC; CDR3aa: CASSYEPQTGPSYEQYF
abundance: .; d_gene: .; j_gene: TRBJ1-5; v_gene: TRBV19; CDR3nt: TGTGCCACGGGGCGGGGGGTTAATCAGCCCCAGCATTTT; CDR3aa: CATGRGVNQPQHF
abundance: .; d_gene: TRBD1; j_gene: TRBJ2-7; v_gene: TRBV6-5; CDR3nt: TGTGCCAGCAGGGGACAGCTATCCAGCTCCTACGAGCAGTACTTC; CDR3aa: CASRGQLSSSYEQYF
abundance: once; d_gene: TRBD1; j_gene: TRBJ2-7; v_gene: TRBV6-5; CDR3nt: TGTGCCAGCGACCCTTCTGGGACAGGGTACTCCGAGCAGTACTTC; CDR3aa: CASDPSGTGYSEQYF
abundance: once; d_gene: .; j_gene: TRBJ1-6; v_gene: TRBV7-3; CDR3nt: TGTGCCAGCAGCCATCACACAGGGAGTAATTCACCCCTCCACTTT; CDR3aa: CASSHHTGSNSPLHF
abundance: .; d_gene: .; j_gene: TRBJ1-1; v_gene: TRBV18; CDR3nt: TGTGCCAGCTCACCAGGACAGAACACTGAAGCTTTCTTT; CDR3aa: CASSPGQNTEAFF
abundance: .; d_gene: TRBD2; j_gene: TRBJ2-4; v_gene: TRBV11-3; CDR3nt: TGTGCCAGCAGCCAGGGGACTAGCGGGAGAAGCGACATTCAGTACTTC; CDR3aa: CASSQGTSGRSDIQYF
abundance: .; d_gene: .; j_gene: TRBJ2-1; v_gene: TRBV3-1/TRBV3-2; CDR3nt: TGTGCCAGCAGCCAATTGTTCCCCCGGGACAAGGCCTACAATGAGCAGTTCTTC; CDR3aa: CASSQLFPRDKAYNEQFF
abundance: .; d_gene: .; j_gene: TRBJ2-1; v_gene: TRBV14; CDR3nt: TGTGCCAGCAGGCATAGTCCCAACAATGAGCAGTTCTTC; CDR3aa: CASRHSPNNEQFF
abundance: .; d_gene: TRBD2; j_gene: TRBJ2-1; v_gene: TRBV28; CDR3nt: TGTGCCAGCAGCTCGGGACTAGCGGGATTCAATGAGCAGTTCTTC; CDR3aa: CASSSGLAGFNEQFF
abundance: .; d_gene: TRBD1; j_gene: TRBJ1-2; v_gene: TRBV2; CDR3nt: TGTGCCAGCAGGGGACAGCTCTATGGCTACACCTTC; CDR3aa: CASRGQLYGYTF
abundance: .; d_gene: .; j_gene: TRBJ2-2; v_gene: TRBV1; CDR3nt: TGCACCAGCAGCCCCGGGACATCGAACACCGGGGAGCTGTTTTTT; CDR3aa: CTSSPGTSNTGELFF
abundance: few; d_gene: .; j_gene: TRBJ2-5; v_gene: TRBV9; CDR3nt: TGTGCCAGCAGCGTGACGGGTCTCACGGTCGAGACCCAGTACTTC; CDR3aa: CASSVTGLTVETQYF
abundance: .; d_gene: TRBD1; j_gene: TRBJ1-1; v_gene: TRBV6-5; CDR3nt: TGTGCCAGCAGTCCTGACAGGGGACTCAACACTGAAGCTTTCTTT; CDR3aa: CASSPDRGLNTEAFF
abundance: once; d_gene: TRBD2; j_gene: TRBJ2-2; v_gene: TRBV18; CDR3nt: TGTGCCAGCTCACCAAGCGGGGCCTCCGCGGGGACCGGGGAGCTGTTTTTT; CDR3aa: CASSPSGASAGTGELFF
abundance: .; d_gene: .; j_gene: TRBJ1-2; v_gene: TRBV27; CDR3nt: TGTGCCAGCAGTTTGTCCAGGGATTCTTATGGCTACACCTTC; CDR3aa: CASSLSRDSYGYTF
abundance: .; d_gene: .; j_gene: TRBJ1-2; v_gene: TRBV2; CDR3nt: TGTGCCAGGACAGGCGCCACAGGCTATGGCTACACCTTC; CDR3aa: CARTGATGYGYTF
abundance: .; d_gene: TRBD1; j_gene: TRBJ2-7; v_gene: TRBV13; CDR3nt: TGTGCCAGCAGAACCGGGACAGGGAGTCTGCGGCAGTACTTC; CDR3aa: CASRTGTGSLRQYF
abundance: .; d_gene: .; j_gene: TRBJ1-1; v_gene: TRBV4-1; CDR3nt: TGCGCCAGCAGCCAAGTACGAGGCCTCACTGAAGCTTTCTTT; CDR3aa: CASSQVRGLTEAFF
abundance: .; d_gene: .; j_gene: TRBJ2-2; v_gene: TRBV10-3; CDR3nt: TGTGCCATCAGTGATTTCAGGAGGGACACCGGGGAGCTGTTTTTT; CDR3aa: CAISDFRRDTGELFF
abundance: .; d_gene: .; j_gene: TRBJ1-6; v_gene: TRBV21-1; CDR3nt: TGTGCCAGCAGCACACGTACCGGGACAGGGCGGTCACCCCTCCACTTT; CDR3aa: CASSTRTGTGRSPLHF
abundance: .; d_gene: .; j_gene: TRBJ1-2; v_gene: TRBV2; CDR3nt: TGTGCCAGCAGTACCGACACCTCTAACTATGGCTACACCTTC; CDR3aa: CASSTDTSNYGYTF
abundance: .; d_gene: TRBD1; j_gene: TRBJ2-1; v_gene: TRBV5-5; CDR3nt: TGTGCCAGCAGCTCCGGACAGGGTACCTACAATGAGCAGTTCTTC; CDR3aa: CASSSGQGTYNEQFF
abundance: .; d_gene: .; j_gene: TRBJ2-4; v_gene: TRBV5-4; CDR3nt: TGTGCCAGCAGACCAGGGCTAGCCAAAAACATTCAGTACTTC; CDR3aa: CASRPGLAKNIQYF
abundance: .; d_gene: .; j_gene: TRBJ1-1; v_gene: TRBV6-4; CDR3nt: TGTGCCAGCAGTTCCCAACCTGGGAGGAACACTGAAGCTTTCTTT; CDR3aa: CASSSQPGRNTEAFF
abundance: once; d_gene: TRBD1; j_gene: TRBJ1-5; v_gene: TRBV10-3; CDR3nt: TGTGCCATCAGTGTCGCGACAGGGAGCAATCAGCCCCAGCATTTT; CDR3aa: CAISVATGSNQPQHF
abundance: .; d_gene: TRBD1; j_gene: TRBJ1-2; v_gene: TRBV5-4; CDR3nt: TGTGCCAGCAGCTTTGGACAGGATAACTATGGCTACACCTTC; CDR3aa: CASSFGQDNYGYTF
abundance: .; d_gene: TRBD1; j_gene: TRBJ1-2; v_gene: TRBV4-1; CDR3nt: TGCGCCAGCAGCCCCCGACAGGGGGCAGTGGATGGCTACACCTTC; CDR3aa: CASSPRQGAVDGYTF